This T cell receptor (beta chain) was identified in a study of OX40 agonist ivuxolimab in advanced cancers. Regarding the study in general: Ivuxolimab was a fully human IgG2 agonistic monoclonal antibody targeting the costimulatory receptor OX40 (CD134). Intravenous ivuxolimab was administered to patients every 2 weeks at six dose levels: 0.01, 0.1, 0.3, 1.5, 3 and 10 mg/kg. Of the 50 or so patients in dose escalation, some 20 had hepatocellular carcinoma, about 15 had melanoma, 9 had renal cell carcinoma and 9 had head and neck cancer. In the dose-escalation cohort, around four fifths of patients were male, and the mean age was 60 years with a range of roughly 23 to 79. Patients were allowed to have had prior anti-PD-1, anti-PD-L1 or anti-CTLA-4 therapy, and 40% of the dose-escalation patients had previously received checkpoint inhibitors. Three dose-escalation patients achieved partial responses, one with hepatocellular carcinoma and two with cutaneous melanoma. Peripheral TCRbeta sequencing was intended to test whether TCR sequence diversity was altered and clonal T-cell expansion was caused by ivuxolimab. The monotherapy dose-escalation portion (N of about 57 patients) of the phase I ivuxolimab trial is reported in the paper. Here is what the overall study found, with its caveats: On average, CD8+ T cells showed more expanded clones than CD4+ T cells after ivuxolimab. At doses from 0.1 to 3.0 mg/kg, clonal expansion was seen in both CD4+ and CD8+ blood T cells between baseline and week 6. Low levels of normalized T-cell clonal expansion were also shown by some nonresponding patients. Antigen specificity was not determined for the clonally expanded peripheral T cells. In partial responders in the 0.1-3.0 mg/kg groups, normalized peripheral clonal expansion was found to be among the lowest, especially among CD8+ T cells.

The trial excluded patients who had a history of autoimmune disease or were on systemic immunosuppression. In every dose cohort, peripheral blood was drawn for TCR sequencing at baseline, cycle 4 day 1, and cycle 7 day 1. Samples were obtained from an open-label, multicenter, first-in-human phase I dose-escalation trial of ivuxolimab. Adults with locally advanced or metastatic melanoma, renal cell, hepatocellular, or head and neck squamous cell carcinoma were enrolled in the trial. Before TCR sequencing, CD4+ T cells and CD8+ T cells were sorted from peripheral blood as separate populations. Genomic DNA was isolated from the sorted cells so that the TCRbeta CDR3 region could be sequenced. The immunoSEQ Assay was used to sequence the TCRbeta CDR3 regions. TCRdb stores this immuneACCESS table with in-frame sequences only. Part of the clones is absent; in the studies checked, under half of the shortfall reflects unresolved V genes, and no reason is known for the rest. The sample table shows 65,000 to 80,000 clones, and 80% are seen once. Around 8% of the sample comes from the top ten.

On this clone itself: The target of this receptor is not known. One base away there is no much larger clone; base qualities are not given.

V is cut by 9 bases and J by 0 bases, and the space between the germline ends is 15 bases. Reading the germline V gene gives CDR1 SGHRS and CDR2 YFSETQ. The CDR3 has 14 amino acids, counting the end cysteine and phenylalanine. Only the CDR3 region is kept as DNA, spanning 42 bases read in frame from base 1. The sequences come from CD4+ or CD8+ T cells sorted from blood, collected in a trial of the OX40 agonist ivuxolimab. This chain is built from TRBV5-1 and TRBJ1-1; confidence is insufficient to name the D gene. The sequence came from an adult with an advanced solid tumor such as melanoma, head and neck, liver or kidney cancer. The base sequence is TGCGCCACCGCCTCAGAGGGCATGAACACTGAAGCTTTCTTT. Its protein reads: CATASEGMNTEAFF.